This entry features one T cell receptor (beta chain) sequence. The junction and the germline gene differ at one end; a read error may be behind it. The data were taken from a study of blood T cell repertoires in COVID-19. Looking at the study overall: Researchers got acute and convalescent COVID-19 samples from the United States, Italy and Spain. Sample material is recorded as cDNA or gDNA derived from T cells, B-cell-depleted T cells, or PBMCs.

This CDR3 has 13 residues. Germline loops: CDR1 SNHLY, CDR2 FYNNEI. Adults between about 18 and 95 years of age took part from about 24 US areas. Participants' own reports of clinical history determined their cohort assignment. TCRdb's table, derived via immunoSEQ multiplex PCR, lists solely in-frame clones and lacks some. The sample yields under 200,000 clones, around 82% seen once. The genes are TRBV2 and TRBJ1-1, with a weak D call TRBD1 (5 bases). The sequenced sample consisted of PBMCs or T cells enriched from blood (not recorded which). The clonotype originates from a man aged 60 to 75 who had recovered from COVID-19. The CDR3 nucleotides read TGTGCCAGCACTGAAGGACAGAACACTGAAGCTTTCTTT. Amino acid sequence: CASTEGQNTEAFF. Together with reference TRBV2 and TRBJ1-1, the CDR3 gives the full variable domain: EPEVTQTPSHQVTQMGQEVILRCVPISNHLYFYWYRQILGQKVEFLVSFYNNEISEKSEIFDDQFSVERPDGSNFTLKIRSTKLEDSAMYFCASTEGQNTEAFFGQGTRLTVV.